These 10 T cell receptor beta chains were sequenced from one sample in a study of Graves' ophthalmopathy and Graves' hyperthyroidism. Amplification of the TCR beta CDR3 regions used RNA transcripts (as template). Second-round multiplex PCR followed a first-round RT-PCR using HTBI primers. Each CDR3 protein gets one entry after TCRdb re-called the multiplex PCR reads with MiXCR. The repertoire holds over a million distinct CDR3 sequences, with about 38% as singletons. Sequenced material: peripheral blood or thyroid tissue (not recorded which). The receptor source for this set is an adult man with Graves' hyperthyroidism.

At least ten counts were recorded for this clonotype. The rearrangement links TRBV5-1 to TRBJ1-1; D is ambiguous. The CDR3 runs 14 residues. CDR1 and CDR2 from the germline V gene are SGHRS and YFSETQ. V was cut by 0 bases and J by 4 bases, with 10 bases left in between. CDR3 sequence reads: CASSLAAGPTEAFF. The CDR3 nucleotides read TGCGCCAGCAGCTTGGCGGCGGGCCCCACTGAAGCTTTCTTT.

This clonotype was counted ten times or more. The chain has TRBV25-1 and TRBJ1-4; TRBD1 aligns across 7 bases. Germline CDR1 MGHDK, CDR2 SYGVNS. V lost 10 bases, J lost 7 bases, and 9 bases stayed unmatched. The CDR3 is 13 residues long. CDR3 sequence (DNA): TGTGCCACTTCGGAACAGGGGTCTGAAAAACTGTTTTTT. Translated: CATSEQGSEKLFF.

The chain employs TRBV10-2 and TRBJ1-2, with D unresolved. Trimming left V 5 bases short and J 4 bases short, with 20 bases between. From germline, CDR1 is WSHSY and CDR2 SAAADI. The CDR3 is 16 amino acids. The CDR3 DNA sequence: TGCGCCAGCAGTCCAGCCTGGTCCACAGCGTCCTATGGCTACACCTTC. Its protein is CASSPAWSTASYGYTF.

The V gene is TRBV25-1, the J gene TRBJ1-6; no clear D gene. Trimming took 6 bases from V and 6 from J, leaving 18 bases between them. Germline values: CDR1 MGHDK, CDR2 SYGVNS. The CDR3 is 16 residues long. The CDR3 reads CASSTEFGRVNSPLHF. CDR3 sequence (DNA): TGTGCCAGCAGCACCGAGTTTGGGAGGGTTAATTCACCCCTCCACTTT.

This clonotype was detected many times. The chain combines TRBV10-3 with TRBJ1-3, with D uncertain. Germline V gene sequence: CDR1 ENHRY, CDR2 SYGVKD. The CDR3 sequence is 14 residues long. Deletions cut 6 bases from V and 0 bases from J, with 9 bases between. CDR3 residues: CAIRASTSGNTIYF. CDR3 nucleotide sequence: TGTGCCATCAGGGCATCTACCTCTGGAAACACCATATATTTT.

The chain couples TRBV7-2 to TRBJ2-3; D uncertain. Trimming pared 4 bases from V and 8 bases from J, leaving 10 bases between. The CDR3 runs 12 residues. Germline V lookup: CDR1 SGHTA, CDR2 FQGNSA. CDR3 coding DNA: TGTGCCAGCAGCTCCGACACGAGTACGCAGTATTTT. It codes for CASSSDTSTQYF.

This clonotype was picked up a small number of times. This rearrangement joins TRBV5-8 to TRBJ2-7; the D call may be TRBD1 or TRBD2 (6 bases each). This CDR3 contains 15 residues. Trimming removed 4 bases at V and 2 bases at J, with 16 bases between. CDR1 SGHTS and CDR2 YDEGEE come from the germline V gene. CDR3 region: CASSPEGGVAYEQYF. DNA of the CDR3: TGTGCCAGCAGCCCCGAGGGGGGTGTCGCCTACGAGCAGTACTTC. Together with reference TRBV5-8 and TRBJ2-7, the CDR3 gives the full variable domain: EAGVTQSPTHLIKTRGQQATLRCSPISGHTSVYWYQQALGLGLQFLLWYDEGEERNRGNFPPRFSGRQFPNYSSELNVNALELEDSALYLCASSPEGGVAYEQYFGPGTRLTVT.

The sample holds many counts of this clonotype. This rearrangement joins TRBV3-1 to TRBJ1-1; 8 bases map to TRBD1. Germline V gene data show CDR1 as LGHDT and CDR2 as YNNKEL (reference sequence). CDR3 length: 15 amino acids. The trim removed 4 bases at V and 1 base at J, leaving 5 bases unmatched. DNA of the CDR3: TGTGCCAGCAGCCCTCGGACAGGGCGGAACACTGAAGCTTTCTTT. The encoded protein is CASSPRTGRNTEAFF.

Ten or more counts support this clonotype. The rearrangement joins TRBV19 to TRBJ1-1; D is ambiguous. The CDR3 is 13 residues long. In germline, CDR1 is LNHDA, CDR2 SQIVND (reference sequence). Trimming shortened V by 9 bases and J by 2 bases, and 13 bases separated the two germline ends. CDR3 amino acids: CASSRGRNTEAFF. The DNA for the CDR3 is TGTGCCAGCAGTCGCGGACGCAACACTGAAGCTTTCTTT.

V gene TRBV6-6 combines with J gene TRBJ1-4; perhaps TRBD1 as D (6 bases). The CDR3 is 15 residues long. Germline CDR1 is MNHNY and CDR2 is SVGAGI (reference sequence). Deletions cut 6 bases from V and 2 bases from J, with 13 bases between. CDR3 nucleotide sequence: TGTGCCAGCAGGCTCGAGGGGGGGACTAATGAAAAACTGTTTTTT. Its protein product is CASRLEGGTNEKLFF.